This entry lists 7 T cell receptor beta chains sequenced from one sample in a study of CD8 T cells in ankylosing spondylitis. These receptors lack a known antigen. Whole-study results and caveats: The study identified a TCR beta motif of several highly homologous variants that appeared characteristic of ankylosing spondylitis blood.

MiXCR was run by TCRdb on the 5' RACE reads, yielding one entry per CDR3 protein. The sample holds fewer than 500,000 distinct CDR3 sequences; approximately 26% are singletons and the top ten take 0.89%. Sequencing used blood, either unsorted or a sorted T cell fraction (not recorded which). Receptors were obtained from a male donor with ankylosing spondylitis.

This clonotype has a handful of counts. The gene calls are TRBV12-3 or TRBV12-4 and TRBJ1-1; perhaps TRBD1 as D (5 bases). Trimming pared 7 bases from V and 4 bases from J, leaving 19 bases between. The CDR3 spans 15 residues. CDR3 nucleotide sequence: TGTGCCAGCATGCAGCAGGGAGTCTATGGCACTGAAGCTTTCTTT. As protein: CASMQQGVYGTEAFF.

The sample holds many counts of this clonotype. The chain employs TRBV3-1 and TRBJ1-1; TRBD1 matches 7 bases. The germline V gene has CDR1 LGHDT and CDR2 YNNKEL (reference sequence). This CDR3 contains 14 residues. The junction had 7 bases not matched to a gene; V was cut back by 6 bases and J by 3 bases. Here the CDR3 DNA reads TGTGCCAGCAGTCCCAGGCAGGGGGACACTGAAGCTTTCTTT. This translates into CASSPRQGDTEAFF.

The CDR3 region is CASSQGYGGSQPQHF. The CDR3 region has the DNA TGTGCCAGCAGCCAAGGGTACGGGGGATCTCAGCCCCAGCATTTT. This rearrangement joins TRBV3-1 to TRBJ1-5; the D gene is possibly TRBD1 (5 bases). The CDR3 length is 15 residues. Per the germline V gene, CDR1 is LGHDT and CDR2 is YNNKEL (reference sequence). Trimming took off 1 base at V and 6 bases at J, with 13 bases between the two ends.

This clonotype has a handful of counts. The chain combines TRBV7-8 with TRBJ2-5; the D gene is possibly TRBD2 (5 bases). Germline assignment: CDR1 SGHVS and CDR2 FQNEAQ. With 7 bases removed from V and 5 bases from J, the gap between germline ends came to 17 bases. This CDR3 region has 14 residues. In nucleotides, the CDR3 is TGTGCCAGCACCCGGGATAAGGCCGTTGAGACCCAGTACTTC. Translating it yields CASTRDKAVETQYF.

The chain links TRBV5-1 to TRBJ2-7; tentatively, D is TRBD2 (5 bases). This CDR3 has 15 residues. The germline gives CDR1 SGHRS, CDR2 YFSETQ. Trimming left V 0 bases short and J 3 bases short, with 13 bases between. Here the CDR3 reads CASSLAGGDYYEQYF. The CDR3 region has the DNA TGCGCCAGCAGCTTGGCCGGCGGAGACTACTACGAGCAGTACTTC.

This clonotype has more than one count but fewer than ten. CDR3 DNA sequence: TGCGCCAGCAGCTTCGGTCTATCTAGCACAGATACGCAGTATTTT. It translates to CASSFGLSSTDTQYF. The chain has TRBV5-1 and TRBJ2-3; D remains unclear. Trimming shortened V by 2 bases and J by 0 bases, and 10 bases separated the two germline ends. Germline CDR1 is SGHRS and CDR2 is YFSETQ. There are 15 residues in the CDR3.

Many counts were recorded for this clonotype. In DNA, the CDR3 is TGTGCCAGCAGCCCCCCTGGACTAGCGGGAGCTAATGAGCAGTTCTTC. This translates into CASSPPGLAGANEQFF. The chain recombines TRBV11-2 with TRBJ2-1; 13 nucleotides align to TRBD2. The CDR3 is 16 amino acids. The V gene end was trimmed by 5 bases and the J gene end by 7 bases; junction bases not matched to a gene: 8. Germline V lookup: CDR1 SGHAT, CDR2 FQNNGV.